This TCR beta chain derives from a study of cytomegalovirus exposure and HLA in healthy donors. Primers: 60 Vbeta forward and 13 Jbeta reverse. TCRdb's copy holds only in-frame clones and misses some; the assay was immunoSEQ multiplex PCR. This sample has approximately 61,000 clones, with about 60% found just once. The CDR3 extends over 16 amino acids. From germline, CDR1 is LNHDA and CDR2 SQIVND (reference sequence). The V and J ends lost 3 bases and 7 bases, in that order; junction bases with no gene match: 6. Whole-study results and caveats: Evidence from a later analysis indicated that most CMV-associated TCR beta chains looked HLA-restricted.

A note on this clone: Its cognate antigen is unknown.

The source material was PBMCs. The chain uses TRBV19 and TRBJ2-1; TRBD2 matches at 13 bases. This TCR was recovered from a woman in her 50s in good health and CMV-seronegative. The CDR3 sequence: CASSILLAGGRNEQFF. For the CDR3, the DNA is TGTGCCAGTAGTATCCTACTAGCGGGAGGGCGGAATGAGCAGTTCTTC.